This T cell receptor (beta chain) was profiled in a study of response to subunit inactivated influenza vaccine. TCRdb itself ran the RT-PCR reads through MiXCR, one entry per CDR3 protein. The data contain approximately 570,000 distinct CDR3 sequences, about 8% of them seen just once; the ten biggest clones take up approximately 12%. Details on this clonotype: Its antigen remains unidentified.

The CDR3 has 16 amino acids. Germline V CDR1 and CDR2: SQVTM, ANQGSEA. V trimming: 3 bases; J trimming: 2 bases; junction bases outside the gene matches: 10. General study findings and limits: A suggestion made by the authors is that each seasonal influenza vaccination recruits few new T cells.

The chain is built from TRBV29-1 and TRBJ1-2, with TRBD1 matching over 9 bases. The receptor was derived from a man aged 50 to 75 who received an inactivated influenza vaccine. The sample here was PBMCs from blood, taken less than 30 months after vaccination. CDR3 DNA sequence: TGCAGCGTTGATGGACCGGGACAGGGTGCCAACTATGGCTACACCTTC. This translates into CSVDGPGQGANYGYTF.